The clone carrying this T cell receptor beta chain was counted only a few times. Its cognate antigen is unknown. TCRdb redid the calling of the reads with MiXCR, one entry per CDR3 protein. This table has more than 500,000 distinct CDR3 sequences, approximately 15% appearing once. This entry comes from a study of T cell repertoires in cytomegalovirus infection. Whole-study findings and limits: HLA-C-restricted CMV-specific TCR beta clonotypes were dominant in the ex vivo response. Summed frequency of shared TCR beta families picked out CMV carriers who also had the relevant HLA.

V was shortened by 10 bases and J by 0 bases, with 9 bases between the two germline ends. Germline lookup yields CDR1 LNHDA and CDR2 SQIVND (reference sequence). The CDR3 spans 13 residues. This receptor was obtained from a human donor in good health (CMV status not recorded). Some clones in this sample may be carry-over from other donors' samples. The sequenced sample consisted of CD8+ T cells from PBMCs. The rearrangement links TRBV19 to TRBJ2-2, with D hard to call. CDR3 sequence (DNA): TGTGCCATACAGTATTCGAACACCGGGGAGCTGTTTTTT. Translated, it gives CAIQYSNTGELFF.